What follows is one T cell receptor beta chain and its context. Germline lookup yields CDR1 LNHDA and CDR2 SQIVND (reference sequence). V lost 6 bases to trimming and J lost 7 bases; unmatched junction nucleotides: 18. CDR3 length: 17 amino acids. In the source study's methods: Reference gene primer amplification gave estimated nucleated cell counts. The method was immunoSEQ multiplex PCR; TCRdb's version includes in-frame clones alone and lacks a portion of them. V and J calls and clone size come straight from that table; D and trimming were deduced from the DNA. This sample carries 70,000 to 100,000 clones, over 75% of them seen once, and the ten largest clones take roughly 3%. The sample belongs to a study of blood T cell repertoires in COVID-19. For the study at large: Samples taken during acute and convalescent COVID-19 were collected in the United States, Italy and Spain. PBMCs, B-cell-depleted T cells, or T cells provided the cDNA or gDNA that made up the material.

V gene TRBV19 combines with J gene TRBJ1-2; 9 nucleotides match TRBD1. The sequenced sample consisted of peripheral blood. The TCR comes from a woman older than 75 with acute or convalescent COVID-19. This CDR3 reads CASSSPGTGSGVSGYTF. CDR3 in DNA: TGTGCCAGTAGCTCGCCCGGGACAGGGAGCGGTGTAAGTGGCTACACCTTC.